This T cell receptor (beta chain) originates from a study of patients and donors after allogeneic stem cell transplantation. This CDR3 has 13 amino acids. Germline V CDR1 and CDR2: SGDLS, YYNGEE. A single record per CDR3 protein comes from TCRdb applying MiXCR to the RT-PCR reads. Found here are about a million distinct CDR3 sequences, about 20% of them singletons; the top ten hold roughly 6%. This clonotype has at least ten counts. The junction differs from germline at one of its ends, possibly a read error. This TCR was sampled from a human donor who was either an allogeneic HSCT recipient or a stem cell or donor lymphocyte infusion donor (not recorded which). It is not recorded whose cells these are; they may come from a transplant donor. The rearrangement links TRBV9 to TRBJ2-5; 8 bases map to TRBD2. The sequenced sample was blood, either unsorted or a sorted T cell fraction (not recorded which). The CDR3 here is CASSGGPQETQYF. CDR3 in DNA: TGCGCCAGCAGCGGGGGACCTCAAGAGACCCAGTACTTC. The full variable domain, rest sourced from reference TRBV9 and TRBJ2-5, is DSGVTQTPKHLITATGQRVTLRCSPRSGDLSVYWYQQSLDQGLQFLIQYYNGEERAKGNILERFSAQQFPDLHSELNLSSLELGDSALYFCASSGGPQETQYFGPGTRLLVL.